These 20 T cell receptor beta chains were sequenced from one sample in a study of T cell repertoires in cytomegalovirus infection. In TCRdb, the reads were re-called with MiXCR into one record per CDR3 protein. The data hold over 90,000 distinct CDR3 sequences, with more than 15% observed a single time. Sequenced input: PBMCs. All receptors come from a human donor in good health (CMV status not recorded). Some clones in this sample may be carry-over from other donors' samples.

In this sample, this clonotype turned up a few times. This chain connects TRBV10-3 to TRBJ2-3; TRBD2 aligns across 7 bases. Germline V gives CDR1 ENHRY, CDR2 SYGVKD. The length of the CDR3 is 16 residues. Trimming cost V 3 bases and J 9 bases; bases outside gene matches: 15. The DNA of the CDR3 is TGTGCCATCAGTGATGGGGGGGGTCAAGGATCGGGCACGCAGTATTTT. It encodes CAISDGGGQGSGTQYF.

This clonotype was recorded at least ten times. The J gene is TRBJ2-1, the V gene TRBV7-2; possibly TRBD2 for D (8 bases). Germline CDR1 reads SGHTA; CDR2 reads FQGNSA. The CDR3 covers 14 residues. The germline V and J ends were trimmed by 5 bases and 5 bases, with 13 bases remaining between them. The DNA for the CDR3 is TGTGCCAGCAGCCGGGAGGGGGCGAACAATGAGCAGTTCTTC. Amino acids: CASSREGANNEQFF.

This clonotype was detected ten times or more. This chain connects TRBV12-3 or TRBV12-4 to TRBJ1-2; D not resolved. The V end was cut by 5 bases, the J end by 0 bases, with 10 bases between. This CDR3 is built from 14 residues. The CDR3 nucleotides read TGTGCCAGCAGTCTGTTTGGGGCTAACTATGGCTACACCTTC. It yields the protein CASSLFGANYGYTF.

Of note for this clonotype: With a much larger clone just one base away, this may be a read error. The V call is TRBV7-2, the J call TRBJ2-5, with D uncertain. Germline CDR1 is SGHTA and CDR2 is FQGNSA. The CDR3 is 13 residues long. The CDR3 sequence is CASSPRLVETRYF. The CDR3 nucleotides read TGTGCCAGCAGCCCCCGGCTAGTGGAGACCCGGTACTTC. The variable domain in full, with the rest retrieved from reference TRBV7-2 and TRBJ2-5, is GAGVSQSPSNKVTEKGKDVELRCDPISGHTALYWYRQSLGQGLEFLIYFQGNSAPDKSGLPSDRFSAERTGGSVSTLTIQRTQQEDSAVYLCASSPRLVETRYFGPGTRLLVL.

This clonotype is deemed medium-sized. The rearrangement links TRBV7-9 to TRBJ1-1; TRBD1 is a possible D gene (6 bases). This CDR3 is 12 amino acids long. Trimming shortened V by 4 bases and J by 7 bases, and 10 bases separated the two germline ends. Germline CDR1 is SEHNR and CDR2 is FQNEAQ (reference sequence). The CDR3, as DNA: TGTGCCAGCAGCTACGGGGGGCTTGAAGCTTTCTTT. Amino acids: CASSYGGLEAFF.

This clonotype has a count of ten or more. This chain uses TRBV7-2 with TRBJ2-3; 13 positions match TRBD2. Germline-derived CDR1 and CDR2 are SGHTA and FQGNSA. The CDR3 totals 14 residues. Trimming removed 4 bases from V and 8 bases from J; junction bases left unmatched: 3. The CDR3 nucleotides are TGTGCCAGCAGCTCAGGACTAGCGGGGGTTACGCAGTATTTT. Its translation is CASSSGLAGVTQYF.

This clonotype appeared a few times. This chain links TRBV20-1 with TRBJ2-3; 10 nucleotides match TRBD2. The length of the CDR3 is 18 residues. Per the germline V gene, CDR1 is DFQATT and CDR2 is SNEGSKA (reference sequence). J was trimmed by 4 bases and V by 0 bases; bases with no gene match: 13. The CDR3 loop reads CSARDGQRGGQGADTQYF. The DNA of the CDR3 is TGCAGTGCTAGAGATGGCCAGCGGGGGGGCCAAGGGGCAGATACGCAGTATTTT.

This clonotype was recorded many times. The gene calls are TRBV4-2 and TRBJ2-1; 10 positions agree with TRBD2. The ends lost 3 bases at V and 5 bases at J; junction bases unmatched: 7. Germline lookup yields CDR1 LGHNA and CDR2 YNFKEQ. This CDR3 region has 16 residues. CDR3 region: CASSQGSGGFDNEQFF. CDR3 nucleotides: TGTGCCAGCAGCCAGGGTAGCGGGGGGTTCGACAATGAGCAGTTCTTC.

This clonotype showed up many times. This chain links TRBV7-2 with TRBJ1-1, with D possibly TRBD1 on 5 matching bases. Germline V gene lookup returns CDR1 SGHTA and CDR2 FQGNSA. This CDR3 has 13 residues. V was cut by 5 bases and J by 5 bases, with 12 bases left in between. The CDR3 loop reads CASSQDRGTEAFF. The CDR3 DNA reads TGTGCCAGCAGCCAAGACAGAGGAACTGAAGCTTTCTTT. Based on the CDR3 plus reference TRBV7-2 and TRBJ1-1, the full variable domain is GAGVSQSPSNKVTEKGKDVELRCDPISGHTALYWYRQSLGQGLEFLIYFQGNSAPDKSGLPSDRFSAERTGGSVSTLTIQRTQQEDSAVYLCASSQDRGTEAFFGQGTRLTVV.

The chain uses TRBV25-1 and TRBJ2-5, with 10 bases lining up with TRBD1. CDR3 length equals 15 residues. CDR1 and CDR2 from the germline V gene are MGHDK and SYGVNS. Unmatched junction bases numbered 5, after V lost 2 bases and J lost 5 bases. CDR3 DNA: TGTGCCAGCAGTGAAGCGACAGGGGGCTGGGAGACCCAGTACTTC. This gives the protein CASSEATGGWETQYF.

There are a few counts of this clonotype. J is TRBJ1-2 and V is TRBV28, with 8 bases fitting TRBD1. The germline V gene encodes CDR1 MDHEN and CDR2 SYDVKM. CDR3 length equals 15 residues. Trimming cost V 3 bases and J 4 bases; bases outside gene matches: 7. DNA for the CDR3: TGTGCCAGCAGTTTCTCCTGGACAGGGATCTATGGCTACACCTTC. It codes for CASSFSWTGIYGYTF.

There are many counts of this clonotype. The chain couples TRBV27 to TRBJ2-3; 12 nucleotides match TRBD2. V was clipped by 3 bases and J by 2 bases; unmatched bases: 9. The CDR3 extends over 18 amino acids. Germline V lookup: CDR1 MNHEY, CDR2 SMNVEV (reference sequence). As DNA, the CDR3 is TGTGCCAGCAGTTTGACTAGCGGGGGACTTGGGTCCACAGATACGCAGTATTTT. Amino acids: CASSLTSGGLGSTDTQYF.

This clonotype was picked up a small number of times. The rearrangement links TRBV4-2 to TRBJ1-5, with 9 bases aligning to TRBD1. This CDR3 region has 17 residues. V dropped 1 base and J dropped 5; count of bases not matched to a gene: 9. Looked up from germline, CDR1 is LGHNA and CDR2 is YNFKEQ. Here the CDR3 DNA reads TGTGCCAGCAGCCAAGTAGTTGCCGGGACAGGGTATCAGCCCCAGCATTTT. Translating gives CASSQVVAGTGYQPQHF.

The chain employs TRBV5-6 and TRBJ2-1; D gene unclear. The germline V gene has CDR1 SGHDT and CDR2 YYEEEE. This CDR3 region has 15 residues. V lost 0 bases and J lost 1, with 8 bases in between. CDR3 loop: CASSLGWASYNEQFF. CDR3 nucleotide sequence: TGTGCCAGCAGCTTGGGTTGGGCTTCCTACAATGAGCAGTTCTTC.

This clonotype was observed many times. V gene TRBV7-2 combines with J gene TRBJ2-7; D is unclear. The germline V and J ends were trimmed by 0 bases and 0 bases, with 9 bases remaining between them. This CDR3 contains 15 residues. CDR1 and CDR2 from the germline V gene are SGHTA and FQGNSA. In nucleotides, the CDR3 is TGTGCCAGCAGCTTAGCGCTAGAGAGCTCCTACGAGCAGTACTTC. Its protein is CASSLALESSYEQYF.

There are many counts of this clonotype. In DNA form, the CDR3 reads TGTGCCAGCAGCCCTGGGGAGGCCTACCATTTCTATGGCTACACCTTC. Protein product: CASSPGEAYHFYGYTF. This chain links TRBV7-2 with TRBJ1-2; D not certain. Germline CDR1 reads SGHTA; CDR2 reads FQGNSA. V was pared by 5 bases and J by 4 bases, with 20 bases between. The CDR3 contains 16 residues.

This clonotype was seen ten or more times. CDR3 in DNA: TGTGCCAGCAGCTCACCTGTCGGGAGGAACAGGTTGTTCACTGAAGCTTTCTTT. This gives the protein CASSSPVGRNRLFTEAFF. The chain combines TRBV7-9 with TRBJ1-1, with D maybe TRBD1 (5 bases). This CDR3 has 18 amino acids. Germline loops: CDR1 SEHNR, CDR2 FQNEAQ (reference sequence). V lost 4 bases and J 4 bases, leaving 25 bases between the germline ends.

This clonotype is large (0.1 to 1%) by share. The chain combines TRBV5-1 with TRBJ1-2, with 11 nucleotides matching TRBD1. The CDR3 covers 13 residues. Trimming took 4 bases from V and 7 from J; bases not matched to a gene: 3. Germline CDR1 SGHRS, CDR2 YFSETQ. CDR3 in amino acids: CASSGQGARGYTF. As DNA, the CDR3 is TGCGCCAGCAGCGGACAGGGGGCACGTGGCTACACCTTC.

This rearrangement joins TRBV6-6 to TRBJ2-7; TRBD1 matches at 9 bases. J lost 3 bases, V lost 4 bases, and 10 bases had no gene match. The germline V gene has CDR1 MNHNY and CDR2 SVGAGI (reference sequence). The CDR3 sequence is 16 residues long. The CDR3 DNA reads TGTGCCAGCAGTTTAATTCCGGGACAGGGCCTCTACGAGCAGTACTTC. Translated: CASSLIPGQGLYEQYF.

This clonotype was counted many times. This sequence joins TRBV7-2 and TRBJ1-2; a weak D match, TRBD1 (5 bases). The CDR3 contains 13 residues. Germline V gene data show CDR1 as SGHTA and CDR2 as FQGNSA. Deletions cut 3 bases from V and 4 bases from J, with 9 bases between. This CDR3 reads CASSLVTAYGYTF. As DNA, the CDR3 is TGTGCCAGCAGCTTGGTGACAGCCTATGGCTACACCTTC.